A selection of T cell receptor beta chains follows, all from one sample in a study of cytomegalovirus exposure and HLA in healthy donors. Sequencing was performed with immunoSEQ multiplex PCR; in TCRdb, only in-frame clones are kept and a portion is missing. The sample shows under 200,000 clones, approximately 80% of them seen only once. The source material was PBMCs. The receptors were sampled from a woman between 45 and 65 years old in good health and CMV-seronegative. Each CDR3 is given with its conserved first and last residue. The order of the fields is D gene, J gene, V gene, clone size, CDR3 length, CDR3 protein, CDR3 DNA. A D gene is named only where the DNA matches it firmly. Clone size is stated in some rows and not others, as once, few, many or a class when expanded.

D gene: .; J gene: TRBJ2-7; V gene: TRBV7-2; clone size: .; CDR3 length: 15; CDR3 protein: CASSLVVASEYEQYF; CDR3 DNA: TGTGCCAGCAGCTTAGTTGTGGCTAGCGAGTACGAGCAGTACTTC
D gene: .; J gene: TRBJ2-7; V gene: TRBV4-1; clone size: .; CDR3 length: 16; CDR3 protein: CASSQEPAGEAYEQYF; CDR3 DNA: TGCGCCAGCAGCCAAGAACCTGCGGGTGAGGCCTACGAGCAGTACTTC
D gene: TRBD2; J gene: TRBJ2-2; V gene: TRBV5-1; clone size: .; CDR3 length: 18; CDR3 protein: CASSLGASGGVNTGELFF; CDR3 DNA: TGCGCCAGCAGCTTGGGCGCTAGCGGGGGGGTGAACACCGGGGAGCTGTTTTTT
D gene: TRBD2; J gene: TRBJ2-1; V gene: TRBV7-7; clone size: few; CDR3 length: 17; CDR3 protein: CASSLNGLAGSYNEQFF; CDR3 DNA: TGTGCCAGCAGCTTAAACGGACTAGCGGGCTCCTACAATGAGCAGTTCTTC
D gene: TRBD1; J gene: TRBJ2-1; V gene: TRBV5-1; clone size: .; CDR3 length: 17; CDR3 protein: CASSPTHPGQGIDEQFF; CDR3 DNA: TGCGCCAGCAGCCCTACTCACCCGGGACAGGGTATCGATGAGCAGTTCTTC
D gene: TRBD1; J gene: TRBJ2-5; V gene: TRBV29-1; clone size: .; CDR3 length: 13; CDR3 protein: CSVLRGQLETQYF; CDR3 DNA: TGCAGCGTATTACGGGGACAGCTAGAGACCCAGTACTTC
D gene: TRBD2; J gene: TRBJ2-2; V gene: TRBV7-3; clone size: .; CDR3 length: 15; CDR3 protein: CASSSGGEGTGELFF; CDR3 DNA: TGTGCCAGCAGCTCCGGCGGGGAGGGCACCGGGGAGCTGTTTTTT
D gene: .; J gene: TRBJ2-1; V gene: TRBV28; clone size: .; CDR3 length: 15; CDR3 protein: CASSTGTITFNEQFF; CDR3 DNA: TGTGCCAGCAGTACAGGGACCATAACGTTCAATGAGCAGTTCTTC
D gene: TRBD2; J gene: TRBJ2-3; V gene: TRBV5-1; clone size: .; CDR3 length: 15; CDR3 protein: CASRISSGSTDTQYF; CDR3 DNA: TGCGCCAGCAGAATTTCTAGCGGAAGCACAGATACGCAGTATTTT
D gene: .; J gene: TRBJ2-3; V gene: TRBV29-1; clone size: .; CDR3 length: 14; CDR3 protein: CSVVASTGPDTQYF; CDR3 DNA: TGCAGCGTTGTGGCTTCGACAGGCCCAGATACGCAGTATTTT
D gene: .; J gene: TRBJ2-3; V gene: TRBV28; clone size: .; CDR3 length: 14; CDR3 protein: CASSLGLNLDTQYF; CDR3 DNA: TGTGCCAGCAGTTTAGGACTCAACTTAGATACGCAGTATTTT
D gene: .; J gene: TRBJ2-7; V gene: TRBV5-1; clone size: .; CDR3 length: 14; CDR3 protein: CASSLKGGAYEQYF; CDR3 DNA: TGCGCCAGCAGCTTGAAAGGAGGGGCCTACGAGCAGTACTTC
D gene: TRBD2; J gene: TRBJ2-7; V gene: TRBV5-5; clone size: .; CDR3 length: 16; CDR3 protein: CASSAIAGGTNYEQYF; CDR3 DNA: TGTGCCAGCAGCGCGATAGCGGGAGGGACCAACTACGAGCAGTACTTC
D gene: TRBD2; J gene: TRBJ2-3; V gene: TRBV7-2; clone size: .; CDR3 length: 14; CDR3 protein: CASSPAGATDTQYF; CDR3 DNA: TGTGCCAGCAGCCCAGCGGGAGCCACAGATACGCAGTATTTT
D gene: .; J gene: TRBJ2-7; V gene: TRBV9; clone size: once; CDR3 length: 13; CDR3 protein: CASSVERWDEQYF; CDR3 DNA: TGTGCCAGCAGCGTAGAGCGTTGGGACGAGCAGTACTTC
D gene: TRBD1; J gene: TRBJ2-5; V gene: TRBV5-1; clone size: .; CDR3 length: 14; CDR3 protein: CASLRDSLGGTQYF; CDR3 DNA: TGCGCCAGCCTCCGGGACAGCTTGGGTGGGACCCAGTACTTC
D gene: .; J gene: TRBJ2-1; V gene: TRBV30; clone size: .; CDR3 length: 12; CDR3 protein: CAWSPPHSGQFF; CDR3 DNA: TGTGCCTGGAGCCCCCCCCATAGTGGGCAGTTCTTC
D gene: TRBD1; J gene: TRBJ2-3; V gene: TRBV5-1; clone size: .; CDR3 length: 15; CDR3 protein: CASRYSRGQSDTQYF; CDR3 DNA: TGCGCCAGCAGGTATAGCAGGGGGCAGTCAGATACGCAGTATTTT
D gene: .; J gene: TRBJ2-2; V gene: TRBV29-1; clone size: .; CDR3 length: 14; CDR3 protein: CSVGARTNTGELFF; CDR3 DNA: TGCAGCGTTGGGGCCAGAACGAACACCGGGGAGCTGTTTTTT
D gene: .; J gene: TRBJ1-5; V gene: TRBV10-3; clone size: once; CDR3 length: 13; CDR3 protein: CATAGGAEQPQHF; CDR3 DNA: TGTGCCACCGCCGGGGGGGCTGAGCAGCCCCAGCATTTT
D gene: .; J gene: TRBJ2-7; V gene: TRBV30; clone size: .; CDR3 length: 13; CDR3 protein: CAWSLGRGNEQYF; CDR3 DNA: TGTGCCTGGAGTTTAGGGCGAGGGAACGAGCAGTACTTC
D gene: TRBD1; J gene: TRBJ2-1; V gene: TRBV5-1; clone size: few; CDR3 length: 15; CDR3 protein: CASSGGTGGYNEQFF; CDR3 DNA: TGCGCCAGCAGCGGGGGGACAGGGGGATACAATGAGCAGTTCTTC
D gene: .; J gene: TRBJ1-5; V gene: TRBV30; clone size: .; CDR3 length: 13; CDR3 protein: CAWSRQSNQPQHF; CDR3 DNA: TGTGCCTGGAGTAGACAAAGCAATCAGCCCCAGCATTTT
D gene: TRBD2; J gene: TRBJ2-7; V gene: TRBV28; clone size: .; CDR3 length: 15; CDR3 protein: CASKEGTLAGAEQYF; CDR3 DNA: TGTGCCAGCAAAGAGGGAACACTAGCGGGAGCCGAGCAGTACTTC
D gene: TRBD2; J gene: TRBJ2-1; V gene: TRBV10-3; clone size: .; CDR3 length: 16; CDR3 protein: CAIRTLAGPSYNEQFF; CDR3 DNA: TGTGCCATCAGAACCTTAGCGGGCCCCTCCTACAATGAGCAGTTCTTC
D gene: .; J gene: TRBJ1-1; V gene: TRBV18; clone size: .; CDR3 length: 14; CDR3 protein: CASSPGSGNTEAFF; CDR3 DNA: TGTGCCAGCTCACCAGGATCGGGGAACACTGAAGCTTTCTTT
D gene: TRBD2; J gene: TRBJ2-3; V gene: TRBV7-3; clone size: .; CDR3 length: 14; CDR3 protein: CASSSQTSADTQYF; CDR3 DNA: TGTGCCAGCAGCTCCCAGACTAGCGCAGATACGCAGTATTTT
D gene: TRBD1; J gene: TRBJ2-6; V gene: TRBV7-2; clone size: .; CDR3 length: 19; CDR3 protein: CASSLGPGQAHLGANVLTF; CDR3 DNA: TGTGCCAGCAGCTTAGGTCCAGGACAGGCCCATCTTGGGGCCAACGTCCTGACTTTC